The text below deals with one T cell receptor (beta chain). Its antigen is not identified. Trimming cost V 6 bases and J 4 bases; bases outside gene matches: 7. The V gene's germline CDR1 is MNHEY and CDR2 SMNVEV (reference sequence). The CDR3 extends over 15 amino acids. The sample belongs to a study of cytomegalovirus exposure and HLA in healthy donors. TCRdb's table, derived via immunoSEQ multiplex PCR, lists solely in-frame clones and lacks some. The table has 150,000 to 200,000 clones, more than 70% seen once; the top ten hold 10% to 13%. The donors were in the approximately 120-subject validation cohort; that cohort was separate from the 666-subject first cohort. General study findings and limits: It was confirmed in vitro that three of the CMV-associated chains were specific for CMV antigens. Altogether, 160 or so TCR beta chains were recorded as cytomegalovirus-associated. Diagnosis of cytomegalovirus status made by the classifier reportedly showed high specificity and sensitivity.

What was sequenced was PBMCs. The receptor was isolated from a man younger than 40 in good health and CMV-seropositive. The J gene is TRBJ2-7, the V gene TRBV27; TRBD1 matches at 12 bases. CDR3 nucleotide sequence: TGTGCCAGCAGCCAAGGGACAGGGGGCTGGTACGAGCAGTACTTC. Residues: CASSQGTGGWYEQYF.